Given below is one T cell receptor (beta chain) in context. The data originate from a study of blood T cell repertoires in COVID-19. Repertoires were generated with immunoSEQ multiplex PCR, while TCRdb's copy carries only in-frame clones and drops some. The data contain about 86,000 clones, around 86% of them singletons. The specimen was peripheral blood. The receptor was derived from a human donor in a cohort sampled during active COVID-19.

DNA for the CDR3: TGTGCCAGCAGCTCACGGGTCTCTGGGGCCAACGTCCTGACTTTC. This sequence encodes CASSSRVSGANVLTF. J is TRBJ2-6 and V is TRBV7-9; D is uncertain. The CDR3 consists of 15 residues. V was pared by 4 bases and J by 0 bases, with 7 bases between. Germline-derived CDR1 and CDR2 are SEHNR and FQNEAQ (reference sequence).